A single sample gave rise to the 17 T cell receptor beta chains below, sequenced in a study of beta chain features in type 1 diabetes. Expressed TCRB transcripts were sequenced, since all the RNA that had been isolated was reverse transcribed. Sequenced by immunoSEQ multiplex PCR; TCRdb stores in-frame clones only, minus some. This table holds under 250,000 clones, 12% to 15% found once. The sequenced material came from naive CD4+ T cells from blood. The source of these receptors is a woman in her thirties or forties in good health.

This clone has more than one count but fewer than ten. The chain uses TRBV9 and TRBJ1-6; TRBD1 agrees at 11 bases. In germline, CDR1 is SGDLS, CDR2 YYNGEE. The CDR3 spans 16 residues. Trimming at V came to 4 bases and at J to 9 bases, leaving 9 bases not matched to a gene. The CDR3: CASSPRTGGAGSPLHF. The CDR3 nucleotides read TGTGCCAGCAGCCCGAGGACAGGGGGCGCGGGTTCACCCCTCCACTTT.

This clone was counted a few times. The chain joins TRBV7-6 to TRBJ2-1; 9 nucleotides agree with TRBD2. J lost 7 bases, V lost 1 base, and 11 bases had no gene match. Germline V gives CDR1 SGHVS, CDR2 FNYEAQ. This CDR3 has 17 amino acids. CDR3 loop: CASSLGGGSGGINEQFF. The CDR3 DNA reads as TGTGCCAGCAGCTTAGGAGGTGGTAGCGGGGGCATAAATGAGCAGTTCTTC. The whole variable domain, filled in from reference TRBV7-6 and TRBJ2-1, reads GAGVSQSPRYKVTKRGQDVALRCDPISGHVSLYWYRQALGQGPEFLTYFNYEAQQDKSGLPNDRFSAERPEGSISTLTIQRTEQRDSAMYRCASSLGGGSGGINEQFFGPGTRLTVL.

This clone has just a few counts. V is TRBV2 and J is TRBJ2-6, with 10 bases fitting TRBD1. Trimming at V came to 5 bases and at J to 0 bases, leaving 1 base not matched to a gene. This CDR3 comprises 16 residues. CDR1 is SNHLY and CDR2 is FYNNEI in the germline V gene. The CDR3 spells CASSRDRGSGANVLTF. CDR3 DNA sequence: TGTGCCAGCAGTCGGGACAGGGGCTCTGGGGCCAACGTCCTGACTTTC. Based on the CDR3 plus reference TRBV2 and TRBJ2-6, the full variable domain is EPEVTQTPSHQVTQMGQEVILRCVPISNHLYFYWYRQILGQKVEFLVSFYNNEISEKSEIFDDQFSVERPDGSNFTLKIRSTKLEDSAMYFCASSRDRGSGANVLTFGAGSRLTVL.

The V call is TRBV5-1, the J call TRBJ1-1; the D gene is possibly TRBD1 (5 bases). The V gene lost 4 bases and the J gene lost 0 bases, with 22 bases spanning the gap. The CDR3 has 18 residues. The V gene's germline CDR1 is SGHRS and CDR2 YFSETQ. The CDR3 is CASSHGPRVRGVNTEAFF. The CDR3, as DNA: TGCGCCAGCAGCCATGGGCCCAGGGTCCGTGGGGTGAACACTGAAGCTTTCTTT.

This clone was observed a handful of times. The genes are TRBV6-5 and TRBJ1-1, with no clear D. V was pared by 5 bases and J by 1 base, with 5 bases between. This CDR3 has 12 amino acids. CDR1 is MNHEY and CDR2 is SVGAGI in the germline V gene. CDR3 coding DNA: TGTGCCAGCAGTCACGGGAACACTGAAGCTTTCTTT. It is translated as CASSHGNTEAFF.

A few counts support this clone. CDR3: CASSVRGMNTEAFF. For the CDR3, the DNA is TGTGCCAGCAGTGTCAGGGGCATGAACACTGAAGCTTTCTTT. The chain joins TRBV2 to TRBJ1-1, with D possibly being TRBD1 (6 bases). The CDR3 totals 14 residues. V was pared by 4 bases and J by 0 bases, with 9 bases between. CDR1 is SNHLY and CDR2 is FYNNEI in the germline V gene.

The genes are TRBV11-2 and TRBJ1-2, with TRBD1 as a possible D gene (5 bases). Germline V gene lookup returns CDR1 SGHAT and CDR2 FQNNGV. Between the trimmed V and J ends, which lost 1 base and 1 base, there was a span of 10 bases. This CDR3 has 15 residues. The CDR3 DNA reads TGTGCCAGCAGCTTAGGGCGCCAGGGTAACTATGGCTACACCTTC. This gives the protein CASSLGRQGNYGYTF.

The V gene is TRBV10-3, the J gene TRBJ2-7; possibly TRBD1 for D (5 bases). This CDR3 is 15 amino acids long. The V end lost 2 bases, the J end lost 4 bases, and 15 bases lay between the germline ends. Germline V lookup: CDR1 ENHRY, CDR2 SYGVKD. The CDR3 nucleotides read TGTGCCATCAGTGAGCTTAAACGGACACCTTACGAGCAGTACTTC. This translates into CAISELKRTPYEQYF.

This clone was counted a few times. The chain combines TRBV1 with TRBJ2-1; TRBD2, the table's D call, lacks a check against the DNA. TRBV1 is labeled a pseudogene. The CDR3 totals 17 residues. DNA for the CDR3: TGCACCAGCAGCCAACCCAGGAGAGCGGGGGCATACAATGAGCAGTTCTTC. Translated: CTSSQPRRAGAYNEQFF.

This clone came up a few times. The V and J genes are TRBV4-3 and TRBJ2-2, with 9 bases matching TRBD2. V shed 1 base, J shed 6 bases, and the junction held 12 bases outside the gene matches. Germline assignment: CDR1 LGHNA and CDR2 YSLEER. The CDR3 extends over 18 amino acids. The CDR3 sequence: CASSQAPAGGVRAGELFF. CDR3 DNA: TGCGCCAGCAGCCAAGCCCCAGCGGGGGGAGTGAGGGCCGGGGAGCTGTTTTTT.

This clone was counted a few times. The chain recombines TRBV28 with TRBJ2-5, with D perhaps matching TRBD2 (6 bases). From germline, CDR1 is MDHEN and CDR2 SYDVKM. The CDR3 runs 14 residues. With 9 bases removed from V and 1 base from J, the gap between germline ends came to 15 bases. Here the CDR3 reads CASDSPGGQETQYF. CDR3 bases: TGTGCCAGTGACAGCCCCGGGGGCCAAGAGACCCAGTACTTC.

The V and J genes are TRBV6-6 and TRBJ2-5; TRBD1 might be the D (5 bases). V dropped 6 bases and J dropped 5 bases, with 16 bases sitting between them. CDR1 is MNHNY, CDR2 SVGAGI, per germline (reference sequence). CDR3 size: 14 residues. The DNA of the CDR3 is TGTGCCAGCAGGGAGACTCAGGGTGGGGAGACCCAGTACTTC. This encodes CASRETQGGETQYF.

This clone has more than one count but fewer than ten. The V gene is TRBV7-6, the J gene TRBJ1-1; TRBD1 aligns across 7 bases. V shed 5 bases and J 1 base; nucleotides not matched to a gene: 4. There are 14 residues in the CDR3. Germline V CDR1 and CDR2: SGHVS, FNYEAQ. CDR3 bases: TGTGCCAGCAGCGTCCGGGACAGGAACACTGAAGCTTTCTTT. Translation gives CASSVRDRNTEAFF.

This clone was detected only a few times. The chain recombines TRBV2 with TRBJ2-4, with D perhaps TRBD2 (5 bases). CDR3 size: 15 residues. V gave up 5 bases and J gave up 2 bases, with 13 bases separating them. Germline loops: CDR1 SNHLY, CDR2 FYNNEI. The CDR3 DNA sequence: TGTGCCAGCAGTTGGTCAGGAGGTCCCAAAAACATTCAGTACTTC. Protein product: CASSWSGGPKNIQYF. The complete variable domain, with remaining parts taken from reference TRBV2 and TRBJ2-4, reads EPEVTQTPSHQVTQMGQEVILRCVPISNHLYFYWYRQILGQKVEFLVSFYNNEISEKSEIFDDQFSVERPDGSNFTLKIRSTKLEDSAMYFCASSWSGGPKNIQYFGAGTRLSVL.

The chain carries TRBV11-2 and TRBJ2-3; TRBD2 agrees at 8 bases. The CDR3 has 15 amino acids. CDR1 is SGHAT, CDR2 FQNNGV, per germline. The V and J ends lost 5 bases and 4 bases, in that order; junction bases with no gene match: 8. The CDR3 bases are TGTGCCAGCAGCCCCCGCGGACTAGCCCCAGATACGCAGTATTTT. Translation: CASSPRGLAPDTQYF.

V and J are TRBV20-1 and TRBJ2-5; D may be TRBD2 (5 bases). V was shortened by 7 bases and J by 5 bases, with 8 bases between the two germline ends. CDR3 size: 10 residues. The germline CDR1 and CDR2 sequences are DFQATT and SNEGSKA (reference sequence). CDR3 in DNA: TGCAGTGTCAGGAGGGAGACCCAGTACTTC. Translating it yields CSVRRETQYF.

The CDR3 sequence is CASSLSSPGETQYF. The DNA for the CDR3 is TGCGCCAGCAGCTTGTCTTCCCCGGGAGAGACCCAGTACTTC. J is TRBJ2-5 and V is TRBV5-1; D remains unclear. CDR3 length equals 14 residues. The germline CDR1 and CDR2 sequences are SGHRS and YFSETQ. Trimming stripped 1 base from V and 4 bases from J, with 11 bases between.